Listed here are 14 T cell receptor beta chains from one sample, sequenced in a study of Ad26.COV2.S vaccination and SARS-CoV-2 variants. Repertoires were generated with immunoSEQ multiplex PCR, while TCRdb's copy carries only in-frame clones and drops some. In the table there are roughly 680,000 clones, more than 70% of which are singletons. The sample's treatment: roughly 18 received Ad26.COV2.S at low or high dose, single or two shots; 5 received placebo; per-sample allocation not given. After the first vaccine or placebo injection, samples were drawn on day 63. The input for sequencing was peripheral blood, taken in a trial of Ad26.COV2.S vaccine versus placebo. The receptor set was obtained from a person between 18 and 65 years old who received the Ad26.COV2.S COVID-19 vaccine or a placebo.

The rearrangement links TRBV5-4 to TRBJ1-1, with D tentatively TRBD1 (5 bases). The germline gives CDR1 SGHNT, CDR2 YYREEE (reference sequence). There are 15 residues in the CDR3. V lost 2 bases and J 0 bases, leaving 11 bases between the germline ends. The CDR3 DNA reads as TGTGCCAGCAGCTTTCCAGGGACCCTGAACACTGAAGCTTTCTTT. This encodes CASSFPGTLNTEAFF.

The rearrangement links TRBV7-2 to TRBJ2-5; D possibly corresponds to TRBD1 (6 bases). CDR1 and CDR2 from the germline V gene are SGHTA and FQGNSA. V was clipped by 1 base and J by 4 bases, with 13 bases between them. The CDR3 runs 15 residues. The CDR3 here is CASSLVGGEGETQYF. The CDR3 DNA is TGTGCCAGCAGCTTAGTAGGGGGAGAAGGAGAGACCCAGTACTTC.

The chain recombines TRBV29-1 with TRBJ2-1; TRBD2 matches 12 bases. Trimming cost V 4 bases and J 0 bases; bases outside gene matches: 4. This CDR3 comprises 16 residues. CDR1 SQVTM and CDR2 ANQGSEA come from the germline V gene. The DNA of the CDR3 is TGCAGCGTTGGGTCGACTAGCGGGAGCTCCTACAATGAGCAGTTCTTC. Translating gives CSVGSTSGSSYNEQFF.

As concerns this clone: The same CDR3 can be traced to other DNA sequences in this sample. The V and J genes are TRBV5-1 and TRBJ1-1; the D gene is possibly TRBD1 (6 bases). Trimming shortened V by 0 bases and J by 1 base, and 7 bases separated the two germline ends. CDR3 length: 14 residues. Germline assignment: CDR1 SGHRS and CDR2 YFSETQ. Written as DNA, the CDR3 is TGCGCCAGCAGCTTGGCCAGGGGGAACACTGAAGCTTTCTTT. Translating it yields CASSLARGNTEAFF.

The rearrangement joins TRBV7-2 to TRBJ2-7; D gene uncertain. Germline CDR1 is SGHTA and CDR2 is FQGNSA. The length of the CDR3 is 15 residues. V lost 1 base and J 0 bases, leaving 10 bases between the germline ends. The CDR3 DNA reads TGTGCCAGCAGCTTAGTAGGGCGTTACTCCTACGAGCAGTACTTC. Translating gives CASSLVGRYSYEQYF.

This clone has a handful of counts. The CDR3 reads CASTRDGPNYGYTF. The CDR3 DNA sequence: TGTGCCAGCACCAGGGACGGACCTAACTATGGCTACACCTTC. The rearrangement joins TRBV19 to TRBJ1-2; tentatively, D is TRBD1 (5 bases). CDR1 is LNHDA and CDR2 is SQIVND in the germline V gene (reference sequence). The CDR3 runs to 14 residues. V lost 9 bases and J lost 0, with 14 bases in between.

Here the CDR3 reads CASSQEGQKETGELFF. The CDR3, as DNA: TGCGCCAGCAGCCAAGAAGGCCAGAAAGAAACCGGGGAGCTGTTTTTT. The chain employs TRBV4-1 and TRBJ2-2; D remains ambiguous. Deletions cut 0 bases from V and 5 bases from J, with 13 bases between. The CDR3 consists of 16 residues. Per the germline V gene, CDR1 is MGHRA and CDR2 is YSYEKL.

This sequence joins TRBV9 and TRBJ1-5; D gene uncertain. CDR1 SGDLS and CDR2 YYNGEE come from the germline V gene. The V gene lost 2 bases and the J gene lost 4 bases, with 7 bases spanning the gap. This CDR3 has 13 residues. This CDR3 reads CASSVWQNQPQHF. The CDR3 bases are TGTGCCAGCAGCGTGTGGCAAAATCAGCCCCAGCATTTT.

The chain couples TRBV7-9 to TRBJ2-1, with 7 bases matching TRBD1. The CDR3 covers 15 residues. Germline V lookup: CDR1 SEHNR, CDR2 FQNEAQ (reference sequence). Trimming cost V 6 bases and J 3 bases; bases outside gene matches: 8. DNA of the CDR3: TGTGCCAGCAGATCAACAGGGGAAGGCTACAATGAGCAGTTCTTC. Protein product: CASRSTGEGYNEQFF.

The chain combines TRBV25-1 with TRBJ2-1; 7 bases match TRBD2. Per the germline V gene, CDR1 is MGHDK and CDR2 is SYGVNS. V lost 7 bases to trimming and J lost 9 bases; unmatched junction nucleotides: 9. The length of the CDR3 is 13 residues. The chain's CDR3 is CASTTGGASEQFF. In DNA form, the CDR3 reads TGTGCCAGCACAACGGGAGGAGCAAGTGAGCAGTTCTTC.

This chain links TRBV2 with TRBJ2-3; 14 bases match TRBD2. The length of the CDR3 is 14 residues. V shed 8 bases and J 12 bases; nucleotides not matched to a gene: 10. CDR1 SNHLY and CDR2 FYNNEI come from the germline V gene. The DNA of the CDR3 is TGTGCCAGCGGGGGACTAGCGGGAGCCCAAAACCAGTATTTT. Translated: CASGGLAGAQNQYF.

Written as DNA, the CDR3 is TGTGCCAGCAGCTTAGATCTCTTGGAACCCCTCCACTTT. Translated, it gives CASSLDLLEPLHF. The genes are TRBV7-8 and TRBJ1-6, with D uncertain. Trimming pared 1 base from V and 12 bases from J, leaving 10 bases between. CDR1 and CDR2 (germline): SGHVS, FQNEAQ. The CDR3 extends over 13 amino acids.

The gene calls are TRBV7-9 and TRBJ1-2, with D possibly matching TRBD1 (6 bases). With 8 bases removed from V and 2 bases from J, the gap between germline ends came to 6 bases. The CDR3 is 11 amino acids. Looked up from germline, CDR1 is SEHNR and CDR2 is FQNEAQ (reference sequence). DNA for the CDR3: TGTGCCAGCGGACAGAACTATGGCTACACCTTC. This translates into CASGQNYGYTF.

In DNA, the CDR3 is TGTGCCAGCAGCCAAGAGGACAGGTATCAGCCCCAGCATTTT. Its protein product is CASSQEDRYQPQHF. V is TRBV3-1 (or the pseudogene TRBV3-2) and J is TRBJ1-5; 7 bases map to TRBD1. V lost 0 bases and J lost 5; bases outside the gene matches: 1. From germline, CDR1 is LGHDT and CDR2 YNNKEL (reference sequence). There are 14 residues in the CDR3.